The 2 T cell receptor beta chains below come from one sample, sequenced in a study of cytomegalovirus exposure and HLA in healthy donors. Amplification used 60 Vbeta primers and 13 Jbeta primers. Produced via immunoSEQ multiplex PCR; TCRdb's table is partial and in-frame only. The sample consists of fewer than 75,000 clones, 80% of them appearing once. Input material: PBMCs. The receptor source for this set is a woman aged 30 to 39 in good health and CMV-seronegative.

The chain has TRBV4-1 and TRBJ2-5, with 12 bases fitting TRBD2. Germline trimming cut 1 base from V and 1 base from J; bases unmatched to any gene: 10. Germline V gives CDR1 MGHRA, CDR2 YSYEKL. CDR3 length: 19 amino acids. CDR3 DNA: TGCGCCAGCAGCCAAGGGGGCGCGGGGGGACTAGCGGGCCAAGAGACCCAGTACTTC. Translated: CASSQGGAGGLAGQETQYF.

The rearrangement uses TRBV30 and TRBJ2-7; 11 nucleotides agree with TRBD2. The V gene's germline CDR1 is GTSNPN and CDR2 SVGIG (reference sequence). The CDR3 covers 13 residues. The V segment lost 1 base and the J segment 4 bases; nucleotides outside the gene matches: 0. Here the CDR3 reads CAWSGTSGYEQYF. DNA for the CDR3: TGTGCCTGGAGTGGGACTAGCGGGTACGAGCAGTACTTC.